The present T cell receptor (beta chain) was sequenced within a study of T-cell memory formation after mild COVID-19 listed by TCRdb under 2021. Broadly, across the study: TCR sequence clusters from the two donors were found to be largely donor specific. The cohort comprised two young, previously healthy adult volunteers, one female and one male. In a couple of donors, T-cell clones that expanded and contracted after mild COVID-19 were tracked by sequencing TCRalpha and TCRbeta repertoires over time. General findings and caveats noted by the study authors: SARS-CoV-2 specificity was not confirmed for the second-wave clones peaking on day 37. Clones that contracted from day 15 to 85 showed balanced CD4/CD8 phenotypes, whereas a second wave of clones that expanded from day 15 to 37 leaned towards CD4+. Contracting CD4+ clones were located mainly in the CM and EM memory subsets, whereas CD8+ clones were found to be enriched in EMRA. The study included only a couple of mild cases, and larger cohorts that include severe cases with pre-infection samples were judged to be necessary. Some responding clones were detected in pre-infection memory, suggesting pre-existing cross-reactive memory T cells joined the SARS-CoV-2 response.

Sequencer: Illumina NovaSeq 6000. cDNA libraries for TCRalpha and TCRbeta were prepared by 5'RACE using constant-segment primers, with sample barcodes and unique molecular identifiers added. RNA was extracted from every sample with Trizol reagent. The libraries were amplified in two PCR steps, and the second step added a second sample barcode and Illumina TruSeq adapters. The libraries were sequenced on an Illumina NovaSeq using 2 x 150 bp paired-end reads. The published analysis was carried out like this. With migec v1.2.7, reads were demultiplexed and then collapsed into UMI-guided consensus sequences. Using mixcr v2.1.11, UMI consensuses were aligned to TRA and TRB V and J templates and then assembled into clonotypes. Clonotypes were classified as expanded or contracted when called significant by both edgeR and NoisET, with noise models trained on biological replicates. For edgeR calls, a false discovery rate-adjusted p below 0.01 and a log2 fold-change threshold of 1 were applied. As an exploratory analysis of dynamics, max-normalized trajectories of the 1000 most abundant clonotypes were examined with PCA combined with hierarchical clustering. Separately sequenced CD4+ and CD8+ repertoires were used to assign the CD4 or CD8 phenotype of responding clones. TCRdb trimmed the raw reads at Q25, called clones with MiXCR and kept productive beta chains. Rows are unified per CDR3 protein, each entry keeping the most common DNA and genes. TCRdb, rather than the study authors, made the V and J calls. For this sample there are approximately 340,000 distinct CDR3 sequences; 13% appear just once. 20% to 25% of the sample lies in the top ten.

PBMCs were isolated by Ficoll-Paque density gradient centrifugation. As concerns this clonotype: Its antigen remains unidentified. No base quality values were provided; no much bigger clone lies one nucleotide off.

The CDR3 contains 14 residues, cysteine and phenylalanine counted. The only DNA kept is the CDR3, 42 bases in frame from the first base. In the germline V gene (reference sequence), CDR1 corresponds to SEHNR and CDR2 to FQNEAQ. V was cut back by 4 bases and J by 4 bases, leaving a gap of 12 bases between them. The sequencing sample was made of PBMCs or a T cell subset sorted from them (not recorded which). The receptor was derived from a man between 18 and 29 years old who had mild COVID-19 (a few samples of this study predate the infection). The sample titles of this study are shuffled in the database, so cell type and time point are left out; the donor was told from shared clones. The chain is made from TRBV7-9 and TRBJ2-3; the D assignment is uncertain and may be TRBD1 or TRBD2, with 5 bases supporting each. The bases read TGTGCCAGCAGCTCGGGACCTCCGCCAGATACGCAGTATTTT. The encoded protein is CASSSGPPPDTQYF.